The following is a TCR beta chain sequence with its context. CDR1 and CDR2 (germline): SQVTM, ANQGSEA. The CDR3 spans 11 residues. V gave up 1 base and J gave up 10 bases; unmatched junction bases: 2. The data stem from a study of technical replicates of blood from a few donors. Produced via immunoSEQ multiplex PCR; TCRdb's table is partial and in-frame only. The sample has nearly 70,000 clones, roughly nine tenths seen once. The chain uses TRBV29-1 and TRBJ2-7, with TRBD1 matching over 9 bases. This sequence originates from a human donor in good health. Some clones in this sample may be carry-over from other donors' samples. The sample was PBMCs. The CDR3 DNA sequence: TGCAGCGTTGAAGGGACAGGGGAACAGTACTTC. Amino acids: CSVEGTGEQYF.